This T cell receptor beta chain was retrieved from a study of identical twins. The germline gives CDR1 MNHNY, CDR2 SVGAGI (reference sequence). The CDR3 loop spans 13 amino acids. Germline trimming cut 7 bases from V and 4 bases from J; bases unmatched to any gene: 5. Study-wide points: The conclusions drew on cross-sectional statistical analysis instead of tracking the same donors.

As to this clonotype: Antigen unknown.

Each CDR3 protein is one row after TCRdb ran MiXCR on the 5' RACE reads. In the table there are fewer than 800,000 distinct CDR3 sequences, under 8.5% of which are singletons. These data were also filed under a second study, of yellow fever vaccine responses in identical twins.

The V call is TRBV6-6, the J call TRBJ2-3, with 7 bases identical to TRBD1. The receptor comes from a woman under 30 in good health. Sequencing input: PBMCs. The CDR3 sequence is CASTLQGSDTQYF. For the CDR3, the DNA is TGTGCCAGCACCCTACAGGGGTCAGATACGCAGTATTTT.